The 15 T cell receptor beta chains below were found in one sample sequenced in a study of T cells after yellow fever vaccination. TCRdb processed the 5' RACE reads anew with MiXCR; each CDR3 protein has one entry. The data hold some 550,000 distinct CDR3 sequences, with under 25% observed a single time. Source: PBMCs, taken 15 days after the yellow fever booster vaccination. The source of these receptors is a man aged 30-40 years who received the YFV17D yellow fever vaccine.

This chain joins TRBV5-1 and TRBJ2-3; D remains unclear. V lost 4 bases to trimming and J lost 2 bases, with 11 bases between them. This CDR3 is 14 amino acids long. The germline V gene encodes CDR1 SGHRS and CDR2 YFSETQ. CDR3 loop: CASSPEGDTDTQYF. CDR3 in DNA: TGCGCCAGCAGCCCCGAAGGAGACACAGATACGCAGTATTTT.

The chain recombines TRBV6-5 with TRBJ1-4; D remains ambiguous. Germline assignment: CDR1 MNHEY and CDR2 SVGAGI. The V gene lost 2 bases and the J gene lost 7 bases, with 11 bases spanning the gap. The CDR3 totals 14 residues. The CDR3 DNA is TGTGCCAGCAGTTACGGATGGGAATCTGAAAAACTGTTTTTT. It is translated as CASSYGWESEKLFF.

This clonotype turned up a few times. The rearrangement uses TRBV12-3 or TRBV12-4 and TRBJ1-1, with D possibly being TRBD1 (6 bases). V lost 6 bases, J lost 7 bases, and 12 bases lay in between. The CDR3 is made up of 12 amino acids. The CDR3 nucleotides are TGTGCCAGCAGACTCGACAGGAATGAAGCTTTCTTT. Translation gives CASRLDRNEAFF.

The V gene is TRBV20-1, the J gene TRBJ2-5; D is possibly TRBD1 (6 bases). Per the germline V gene, CDR1 is DFQATT and CDR2 is SNEGSKA (reference sequence). This CDR3 contains 15 residues. The ends were cut back, 2 bases at V and 4 bases at J, with 17 bases in the middle. Here the CDR3 DNA reads TGCAGTGCTAGACCCCCCGGGACACCAGTAGAGACCCAGTACTTC. This encodes CSARPPGTPVETQYF.

This clonotype was seen a few times. The chain uses TRBV3-1 and TRBJ2-7; 12 positions agree with TRBD2. This CDR3 contains 15 residues. The ends lost 4 bases at V and 6 bases at J; junction bases unmatched: 7. Per germline, CDR1 LGHDT and CDR2 YNNKEL (reference sequence). The DNA for the CDR3 is TGTGCCAGCAGCCCCACTTGGACTAGCGGGACCGAGCAGTACTTC. It translates to CASSPTWTSGTEQYF.

The chain joins TRBV6-2 or TRBV6-3 to TRBJ1-4, with D tentatively TRBD1 (5 bases). The V end was cut by 6 bases, the J end by 0 bases, with 17 bases between. Germline loops: CDR1 MNHEY, CDR2 SVGEGT. The CDR3 length is 17 residues. In nucleotides, the CDR3 is TGTGCCAGCAGCCGCCCGACAGCTCGAGCAACTAATGAAAAACTGTTTTTT. This sequence encodes CASSRPTARATNEKLFF.

At least ten counts were recorded for this clonotype. The chain employs TRBV12-3 or TRBV12-4 and TRBJ2-6; D not resolved. V was trimmed by 7 bases and J by 0 bases, leaving 7 bases between them. The CDR3 has 14 amino acids. CDR3 amino acids: CASIHSSGANVLTF. The CDR3 DNA is TGTGCCAGCATTCATAGCTCTGGGGCCAACGTCCTGACTTTC.

This clonotype showed up just a few times. This chain connects TRBV7-2 to TRBJ2-2; D is ambiguous. The CDR3 has 13 residues. In germline, CDR1 is SGHTA, CDR2 FQGNSA. Trimming took 5 bases from V and 4 from J, leaving 8 bases between them. The CDR3 reads CASSPTTTGELFF. DNA for the CDR3: TGTGCCAGCAGCCCAACGACCACCGGGGAGCTGTTTTTT.

The table lists this clonotype with a count of one. The V gene is TRBV3-1, the J gene TRBJ2-1; no definite D call. V was trimmed by 0 bases and J by 5 bases, leaving 8 bases between them. The germline CDR1 and CDR2 sequences are LGHDT and YNNKEL (reference sequence). The CDR3 is made up of 14 amino acids. In DNA form, the CDR3 reads TGTGCCAGCAGCCAAGAGAATCTTGACAATGAGCAGTTCTTC. It codes for CASSQENLDNEQFF.

The genes are TRBV6-1 and TRBJ2-7; D possibly corresponds to TRBD2 (6 bases). The CDR3 contains 13 residues. In germline, CDR1 is MNHNS, CDR2 SASEGT. V was cut by 6 bases and J by 5 bases, with 14 bases left in between. CDR3 sequence reads: CASRMGGRHEQYF. The CDR3 DNA sequence: TGTGCCAGCAGAATGGGGGGACGCCACGAGCAGTACTTC.

This sequence joins TRBV5-5 and TRBJ1-1; no reliable D call. The V end was cut by 0 bases, the J end by 5 bases, with 5 bases between. Germline-derived CDR1 and CDR2 are SGHKS and YYEKEE (reference sequence). CDR3 length: 12 residues. CDR3 residues: CASSLEHTEAFF. Written as DNA, the CDR3 is TGTGCCAGCAGCTTGGAACATACTGAAGCTTTCTTT.

This clonotype was counted many times. V and J are TRBV6-5 and TRBJ1-5; D uncertain. CDR1 and CDR2 from the germline V gene are MNHEY and SVGAGI. The CDR3 totals 15 residues. V lost 2 bases, J lost 2 bases, and 10 bases lay in between. The CDR3 DNA is TGTGCCAGCAGTTACCGTGTGGTTGGCAATCAGCCCCAGCATTTT. This codes for CASSYRVVGNQPQHF.

The table lists this clonotype with a few counts. The genes are TRBV7-8 and TRBJ2-7; D gene ambiguous. V lost 3 bases, J lost 3 bases, and 9 bases lay in between. CDR3 length: 13 residues. Germline lookup yields CDR1 SGHVS and CDR2 FQNEAQ. CDR3 protein: CASSFSQFYEQYF. CDR3 bases: TGTGCCAGCAGCTTCAGCCAATTCTACGAGCAGTACTTC. Drawing the rest from reference TRBV7-8 and TRBJ2-7, the complete variable domain is GAGVSQSPRYKVAKRGQDVALRCDPISGHVSLFWYQQALGQGPEFLTYFQNEAQLDKSGLPSDRFFAERPEGSVSTLKIQRTQQEDSAVYLCASSFSQFYEQYFGPGTRLTVT.

This clonotype has a handful of counts. V is TRBV7-2 and J is TRBJ2-1, with TRBD2 identical over 8 bases. The J segment lost 0 bases and the V segment lost 4 bases, leaving 23 bases of the junction unmatched. This CDR3 comprises 22 residues. CDR1 SGHTA and CDR2 FQGNSA come from the germline V gene. CDR3 amino acids: CASSYSMAGTRTRWISYNEQFF. CDR3 coding DNA: TGTGCCAGCAGCTATTCGATGGCCGGGACTAGGACCAGGTGGATCTCCTACAATGAGCAGTTCTTC.

This clonotype was detected a few times. The chain joins TRBV5-1 to TRBJ2-7; 14 bases line up with TRBD2. The germline V gene has CDR1 SGHRS and CDR2 YFSETQ. The V gene end was trimmed by 0 bases and the J gene end by 7 bases; junction bases not matched to a gene: 9. The CDR3 contains 17 residues. The DNA of the CDR3 is TGCGCCAGCAGCTTGGAACCGGGGACTAGCGGGAGCGGGGAGCAGTACTTC. Its translation: CASSLEPGTSGSGEQYF.